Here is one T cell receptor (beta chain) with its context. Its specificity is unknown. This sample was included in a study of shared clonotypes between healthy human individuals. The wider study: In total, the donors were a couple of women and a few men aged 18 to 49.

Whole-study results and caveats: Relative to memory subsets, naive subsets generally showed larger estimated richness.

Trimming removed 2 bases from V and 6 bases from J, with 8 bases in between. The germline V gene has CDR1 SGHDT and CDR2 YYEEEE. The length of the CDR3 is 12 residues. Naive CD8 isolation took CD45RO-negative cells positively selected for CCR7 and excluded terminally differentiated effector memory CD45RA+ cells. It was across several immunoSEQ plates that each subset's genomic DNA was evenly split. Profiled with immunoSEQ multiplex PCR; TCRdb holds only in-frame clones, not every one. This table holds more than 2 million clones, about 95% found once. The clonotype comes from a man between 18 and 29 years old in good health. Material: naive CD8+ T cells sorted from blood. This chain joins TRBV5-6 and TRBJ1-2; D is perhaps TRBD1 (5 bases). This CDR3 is CASSLSGDGYTF. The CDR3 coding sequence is TGTGCCAGCAGCTTATCGGGGGATGGCTACACCTTC. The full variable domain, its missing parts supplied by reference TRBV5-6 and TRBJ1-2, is DAGVTQSPTHLIKTRGQQVTLRCSPKSGHDTVSWYQQALGQGPQFIFQYYEEEERQRGNFPDRFSGHQFPNYSSELNVNALLLGDSALYLCASSLSGDGYTFGSGTRLTVV.